The sequence of this TCR beta chain was determined in a study of blood T cell repertoires in COVID-19. Across the study: Acute-phase and convalescent COVID-19 samples originated in the United States, Italy and Spain. PBMCs, B-cell-depleted T cells, or T cells provided the cDNA or gDNA that made up the material.

V was clipped by 6 bases and J by 8 bases, with 17 bases between them. The CDR3 loop spans 14 amino acids. Germline assignment: CDR1 MNHEY and CDR2 SMNVEV (reference sequence). In the source study's methods: Quantification of nucleated cells was approximated via reference gene primer amplification. Here immunoSEQ multiplex PCR was the method, and the copy in TCRdb shows in-frame clones only, minus some. V, J and clone size derive from that table, while D and trimming were established from the DNA sequence. The sample includes about 180,000 clones, roughly nine tenths of them seen just once. The sample holds a few counts of this clone.

The rearrangement uses TRBV27 and TRBJ1-5; D unclear. The sequence was obtained from a young man who had recovered from COVID-19. The sample comprised peripheral blood. CDR3: CASSPAGPLEPQHF. The CDR3 DNA follows: TGTGCCAGCAGCCCGGCGGGCCCCTTAGAGCCCCAGCATTTT.